The rows below give T cell receptor beta chains drawn from one sample of a study of CD8 T cells in Susac syndrome. MiXCR, applied by TCRdb to the immunoSEQ multiplex PCR reads, yields one record per CDR3 protein. The sample has some 120,000 distinct CDR3 sequences, nearly 95% seen once. Sequencing used CD4+ T cells from PBMCs. Every receptor here comes from a human donor in good health. The CDR3 runs from the conserved cysteine through the conserved F or W. A D gene is named only where the DNA matches it firmly. Clone sizes are given selectively: once, few, many, or a class where the clone is expanded.

cdr3_length	v_call	j_call	d_call	clone_size	cdr3_nt	cdr3_aa
13	TRBV6-5	TRBJ2-7	TRBD2	.	TGTGCCAGCAGTTACAGGCCGGGGGGCGAGCAGTACTTC	CASSYRPGGEQYF
15	TRBV20-1	TRBJ2-2	TRBD2	few	TGCAGTGCTAGCAGACTAGCGGGAGACACCGGGGAGCTGTTTTTT	CSASRLAGDTGELFF
15	TRBV7-8	TRBJ1-2	.	.	TGTGCCAGCAGCTTTCATGGGAGTACGAACTATGGCTACACCTTC	CASSFHGSTNYGYTF
11	TRBV6-6	TRBJ2-1	.	.	TGTGCCATCTGGTTCGCCGATGAGCAGTTCTTC	CAIWFADEQFF
16	TRBV24-1	TRBJ2-1	TRBD1	.	TGTGCCACCAGTGATCGGACAGGGGGCGTAGAGAATGAGCAGTTCTTC	CATSDRTGGVENEQFF
19	TRBV7-9	TRBJ2-2	TRBD2	.	TGTGCCAGCAGCTCAGACGGGCTAGCGGGAGGGATAGACACCGGGGAGCTGTTTTTT	CASSSDGLAGGIDTGELFF
14	TRBV5-1	TRBJ2-7	.	few	TGCGCCAGCAGCCTTGCCGGGGTCTCCTACGAGCAGTACTTC	CASSLAGVSYEQYF
13	TRBV7-3	TRBJ2-7	TRBD1	.	TGTGCCAGCAGCTCGGACAGGGCGGGGGAGCAGTACTTC	CASSSDRAGEQYF
13	TRBV20-1	TRBJ2-7	.	.	TGCAGTGCTAGTGCCAGTCTTTCCTACGAGCAGTACTTC	CSASASLSYEQYF
13	TRBV4-3	TRBJ2-1	.	.	TGCGCCAGCAGCCAAGACCTCTACAATGAGCAGTTCTTC	CASSQDLYNEQFF
15	TRBV5-4	TRBJ1-5	TRBD1	.	TGTGCCAGCAGTTTCGGGACAGGGGTTGATCAGCCCCAGCATTTT	CASSFGTGVDQPQHF
11	TRBV29-1	TRBJ1-1	.	.	TGCAGCTCGACAGGGAACACTGAAGCTTTCTTT	CSSTGNTEAFF
14	TRBV11-2	TRBJ2-7	.	.	TGTGCCAGCACCCAAGCTGGTTTCGGCTACGAGCAGTACTTC	CASTQAGFGYEQYF
13	TRBV13	TRBJ2-7	.	few	TGTGCCAGCAGCCGTAGGGGTCTAGGGGAGCAGTACTTC	CASSRRGLGEQYF
14	TRBV7-2	TRBJ2-7	TRBD2	few	TGTGCCAGCAGCTTAGGGGGGGGGATCTACGAGCAGTACTTC	CASSLGGGIYEQYF
14	TRBV2	TRBJ1-3	.	.	TGTGCCAGCGAGGGAGGGGGGCCTGGAAACACCATATATTTT	CASEGGGPGNTIYF
21	TRBV11-1	TRBJ2-6	TRBD1	.	TGTGCCAGCAGCTTCGGACGGATGGGGGACAGGGGCCTCACTGGGGCCAACGTCCTGACTTTC	CASSFGRMGDRGLTGANVLTF
16	TRBV19	TRBJ1-2	TRBD1	.	TGTGCCAGTAGTATGGACAGGGGGAAAGCTAACTATGGCTACACCTTC	CASSMDRGKANYGYTF
14	TRBV7-2	TRBJ1-2	.	.	TGTGCCAGCAGTTTGGGGACGGTTAACTATGGCTACACCTTC	CASSLGTVNYGYTF
13	TRBV6-5	TRBJ2-1	.	.	TGTGCCAGTCGGGGGACAGCGAACAATGAGCAGTTCTTC	CASRGTANNEQFF
14	TRBV12-3/TRBV12-4	TRBJ1-1	.	.	TGTGCCAGCAGGCGAAAAGGGGGGAACACTGAAGCTTTCTTT	CASRRKGGNTEAFF
14	TRBV7-2	TRBJ1-2	TRBD1	few	TGTGCCAGCAGCCAACCGGGACAGGAGTATGGCTACACCTTC	CASSQPGQEYGYTF
14	TRBV5-4	TRBJ1-2	.	.	TGTGCCAGCACCAACGAGGCGGTGCGCTATGGCTACACCTTC	CASTNEAVRYGYTF
17	TRBV7-6	TRBJ2-3	TRBD2	.	TGTGCCAGCAGCTTAACAGTAGCGGGATCTAGCACAGATACGCAGTATTTT	CASSLTVAGSSTDTQYF
14	TRBV30	TRBJ2-1	TRBD2	.	TGTGCCTGGAGTGTGTCTAGCGGATACAATGAGCAGTTCTTC	CAWSVSSGYNEQFF
13	TRBV12-3/TRBV12-4	TRBJ2-1	.	once	TGTGCCAGCAGTTTATTATCGGGTGGCGAGCAGTTCTTC	CASSLLSGGEQFF
14	TRBV5-1	TRBJ1-2	.	.	TGCGCCAGCAGCACCGGACCTCCTGCCTATGGCTACACCTTC	CASSTGPPAYGYTF
14	TRBV12-3/TRBV12-4	TRBJ1-5	TRBD1	.	TGTGCCAGCAGTCCCTGGACAGGGGGCCAGCCCCAGCATTTT	CASSPWTGGQPQHF
15	TRBV7-9	TRBJ2-6	.	.	TGTGCCAGCAGCGTATTTAGCTCTGGGGCCAACGTCCTGACTTTC	CASSVFSSGANVLTF
15	TRBV6-2/TRBV6-3	TRBJ2-1	.	.	TGTGCCAGCAGTTCCCCAGGACCCCCGGGGGATGAGCAGTTCTTC	CASSSPGPPGDEQFF
14	TRBV7-9	TRBJ1-2	TRBD1	.	TGTGCCAGCAGCTCGTCCGGGACAGACTATGGCTACACCTTC	CASSSSGTDYGYTF
16	TRBV20-1	TRBJ1-5	.	.	TGCAGTGCTTATATCTCCGGGGGGCCTGGGAATCAGCCCCAGCATTTT	CSAYISGGPGNQPQHF
14	TRBV9	TRBJ1-2	.	.	TGTGCCAGCAGCGTAGAGCCAGGGGCCGATGGCTACACCTTC	CASSVEPGADGYTF
15	TRBV21-1	TRBJ1-1	.	.	TGTGCCAGCAGCTCCCCTGAAGCCCGGGACACTGAAGCTTTCTTT	CASSSPEARDTEAFF
13	TRBV5-5	TRBJ2-3	.	.	TGTGCCAGCAGCTTGGCGAGGACAGATACGCAGTATTTT	CASSLARTDTQYF
14	TRBV10-2	TRBJ1-4	TRBD1	.	TGCGCCAGCAGTCTACAGGGGATTAATGAAAAACTGTTTTTT	CASSLQGINEKLFF
16	TRBV7-3	TRBJ1-5	.	.	TGTGCCAGCACCGAGCTCAATATTTATAGCAATCAGCCCCAGCATTTT	CASTELNIYSNQPQHF
11	TRBV29-1	TRBJ2-1	.	.	TGCAGCGTTGAAACCTTTGATGAGCAGTTCTTC	CSVETFDEQFF
13	TRBV7-8	TRBJ1-1	.	few	TGTGCCAGCAGCTTAGACAGCAACACTGAAGCTTTCTTT	CASSLDSNTEAFF
13	TRBV7-2	TRBJ1-5	.	.	TGTGCCAGCAGCTTAGGACGGGAACGGCCCCAGCATTTT	CASSLGRERPQHF
15	TRBV2	TRBJ2-5	.	.	TGTGCCAGCAGTCCAATTCGAGGGGTAGGAGAGACCCAGTACTTC	CASSPIRGVGETQYF
16	TRBV15	TRBJ2-1	.	.	TGTGCCACCAGCAGAGAATTCGGTCAGCAGGGCCATGAGCAGTTCTTC	CATSREFGQQGHEQFF
15	TRBV3-1	TRBJ1-4	.	once	TGTGCCAGCAGCCAAGGGTACAGGGAACGTGAAAAACTGTTTTTT	CASSQGYREREKLFF
13	TRBV19	TRBJ2-7	.	.	TGTGCCAGTAGTATAGACGGCCGGGTCGAGCAGTACTTC	CASSIDGRVEQYF
16	TRBV28	TRBJ1-4	.	.	TGTGCCAGCAGTTTAGTGAATCAGGGGCTGATCGAAAAACTGTTTTTT	CASSLVNQGLIEKLFF
17	TRBV7-9	TRBJ1-1	.	.	TGTGCCAGCACCCTAGGCTCAAAGTCGACTAGTCACACTGAAGCTTTCTTT	CASTLGSKSTSHTEAFF
14	TRBV6-5	TRBJ1-1	.	.	TGTGCCAGCAGTACCGAGACGGGGAACACTGAAGCTTTCTTT	CASSTETGNTEAFF
15	TRBV19	TRBJ1-5	TRBD1	.	TGTGCCAGTAGTATACCAGGGACAGGGAAACAGCCCCAGCATTTT	CASSIPGTGKQPQHF
14	TRBV29-1	TRBJ2-1	TRBD2	.	TGCAGCGTTGGGCTAGCGGGAGTTCCGCCTGAGCAGTTCTTC	CSVGLAGVPPEQFF
12	TRBV9	TRBJ2-3	.	.	TGTGCCAGCAGCGTAGACGCAGATACGCAGTATTTT	CASSVDADTQYF
14	TRBV6-1	TRBJ2-2	.	few	TGTGCCAGCAGTGAAAATTTGAACACCGGGGAGCTGTTTTTT	CASSENLNTGELFF
13	TRBV15	TRBJ2-7	.	.	TGTGCCACCAGATCTCTTTCAAACTACGAGCAGTACTTC	CATRSLSNYEQYF
14	TRBV20-1	TRBJ1-1	.	.	TGCAGTGCTAGCGGGCAGGGTCCCGTTTATGAAGCTTTCTTT	CSASGQGPVYEAFF
16	TRBV9	TRBJ2-3	.	.	TGTGCCAGCAGCGTAAGGATGACCTTGAGCACAGATACGCAGTATTTT	CASSVRMTLSTDTQYF
15	TRBV6-5	TRBJ2-1	.	once	TGTGCCAGCAGTGGAGGGCGATTTATCTACAATGAGCAGTTCTTC	CASSGGRFIYNEQFF
13	TRBV20-1	TRBJ2-5	.	.	TGCAGTGCTAGATCCGGGGTACAAGAGACCCAGTACTTC	CSARSGVQETQYF
17	TRBV7-2	TRBJ1-1	TRBD1	.	TGTGCCAGCAGCTCCCCGGCTATGGGACAGGGGTACACTGAAGCTTTCTTT	CASSSPAMGQGYTEAFF
15	TRBV9	TRBJ2-1	.	.	TGTGCCAGCAGCGTAGAGGATAGCTCCTACAATGAGCAGTTCTTC	CASSVEDSSYNEQFF
14	TRBV10-2	TRBJ2-7	TRBD1	.	TGCGCCAGTAGACAGGGACGAGCTTCGGCCGAGCAGTACTTC	CASRQGRASAEQYF
14	TRBV20-1	TRBJ1-1	TRBD1	once	TGCAGTGCCACCCGGGACAGGGGAATCGCTGAAGCTTTCTTT	CSATRDRGIAEAFF